What follows are 4 T cell receptor beta chains derived from one specimen sequenced in a study of blood T cell repertoires in COVID-19. Method: immunoSEQ multiplex PCR; TCRdb's copy keeps in-frame clones and lacks some. The sample contains 55,000 to 90,000 clones, 85% to 90% of which appear only once. Sequencing was carried out using peripheral blood. All receptors derive from a man in his 70s with active COVID-19.

The CDR3 loop reads CASSRPGIYDTEAFF. CDR3 DNA sequence: TGTGCCAGCAGCCGCCCAGGGATTTATGACACTGAAGCTTTCTTT. The chain couples TRBV5-5 to TRBJ1-1; D may be TRBD1 (5 bases). Trimming stripped 4 bases from V and 3 bases from J, with 16 bases between. The germline CDR1 and CDR2 sequences are SGHKS and YYEKEE (reference sequence). The CDR3 is made up of 15 amino acids.

The chain is built from TRBV4-3 and TRBJ2-7, with 12 bases that match TRBD2. This CDR3 spans 15 amino acids. Trimming removed 4 bases from V and 2 bases from J; junction bases left unmatched: 3. The germline V gene encodes CDR1 LGHNA and CDR2 YSLEER. The CDR3 reads CASSPLAGGPYEQYF. CDR3 sequence (DNA): TGCGCCAGCAGCCCTCTAGCGGGAGGGCCCTACGAGCAGTACTTC.

The chain has TRBV28 and TRBJ1-5; 7 bases agree with TRBD1. CDR1 MDHEN and CDR2 SYDVKM come from the germline V gene. J was trimmed by 6 bases and V by 2 bases; bases with no gene match: 7. The CDR3 length is 15 residues. The CDR3 loop reads CASSLPASGGQPQHF. CDR3 DNA sequence: TGTGCCAGCAGTTTACCCGCCTCAGGGGGTCAGCCCCAGCATTTT.

This chain links TRBV11-1 with TRBJ2-1; no definite D call. Deletions cut 6 bases from V and 3 bases from J, with 18 bases between. CDR3 length: 16 amino acids. The V gene's germline CDR1 is SGHAT and CDR2 FQDESV (reference sequence). CDR3 sequence reads: CASSPLGPAGYNEQFF. The DNA of the CDR3 is TGTGCCAGCAGTCCGTTGGGCCCCGCAGGCTACAATGAGCAGTTCTTC.